Sequencing of this T cell receptor beta chain was carried out in a study of T cells in Graves' hyperthyroidism and ophthalmopathy. Per germline, CDR1 KGHSH and CDR2 LQKENI. The ends lost 3 bases at V and 12 bases at J; junction bases unmatched: 14. This CDR3 comprises 15 residues. Study outcomes and limitations: Ophthalmopathy, which appeared later, was predicted by the model a median 6.5 months before onset.

The CDR3 regions of TCR beta were amplified from RNA transcripts. TCR CDR3 underwent first-round RT-PCR with the HTBI primer set. TCRdb recomputed calls from the multiplex PCR reads with MiXCR, one row per CDR3 protein. The sample lists 250,000 to 300,000 distinct CDR3 sequences; around 15% were seen once. Worth noting for this clonotype: Its antigen remains unknown.

The sequence derives from a woman between 40 and 50 years old with Graves' hyperthyroidism. The chain recombines TRBV18 with TRBJ2-1, with 7 bases aligning to TRBD2. Sequencing was done on a sample of blood. The CDR3 DNA follows: TGTGCCAGCTCACCCCCTACTGGGGCTAGCGGCTTGCAGTTCTTC. It translates to CASSPPTGASGLQFF.